The 20 T cell receptor beta chains below all came from one sample that was sequenced in a study of T cell repertoires in cytomegalovirus infection. TCRdb called the reads again in MiXCR, with one record for every CDR3 protein. The table shows around 450,000 distinct CDR3 sequences, with roughly a third occurring only once. Specimen: PBMCs. These receptors originate from a human donor in good health (CMV status not recorded). Some clones in this sample may be carry-over from other donors' samples.

The V and J genes are TRBV10-3 and TRBJ1-1; unclear D gene. Germline CDR1 and CDR2: ENHRY and SYGVKD. The CDR3 extends over 15 amino acids. V lost 2 bases and J 8 bases, leaving 18 bases between the germline ends. CDR3 region: CAISERGTSAGEAFF. Written as DNA, the CDR3 is TGTGCCATCAGTGAGAGAGGCACTTCGGCAGGAGAAGCTTTCTTT.

The chain combines TRBV7-2 with TRBJ2-2, with D tentatively TRBD1 (6 bases). The V gene's germline CDR1 is SGHTA and CDR2 FQGNSA. CDR3 length: 16 amino acids. Between the trimmed V and J ends, which lost 5 bases and 3 bases, there was a span of 16 bases. The CDR3 is CASSLVQGRDTGELFF. The DNA of the CDR3 is TGTGCCAGCAGCCTTGTACAGGGACGGGACACCGGGGAGCTGTTTTTT.

This clonotype was counted many times. The V gene is TRBV7-6, the J gene TRBJ1-1; D not resolved. V was trimmed by 4 bases and J by 0 bases, leaving 9 bases between them. Germline CDR1 is SGHVS and CDR2 is FNYEAQ. The CDR3 contains 14 residues. The CDR3 DNA reads TGTGCCAGCAGCTCAACTAATTTGAACACTGAAGCTTTCTTT. Its protein is CASSSTNLNTEAFF.

Remarks on this clonotype: One end of the junction is discordant with germline, which a read error may explain. The chain is built from TRBV5-6 and TRBJ2-3; a weak D match, TRBD2 (6 bases). The germline CDR1 and CDR2 sequences are SGHDT and YYEEEE. There are 16 residues in the CDR3. CDR3 sequence reads: CASRPYPGLPAETQYF. The CDR3 bases are TGTGCAAGCAGGCCTTATCCGGGACTTCCTGCGGAGACGCAGTATTTT.

This chain links TRBV2 with TRBJ1-5, with 9 bases fitting TRBD1. The junction had 6 bases not matched to a gene; V was cut back by 8 bases and J by 4 bases. The length of the CDR3 is 14 residues. Per germline, CDR1 SNHLY and CDR2 FYNNEI. The CDR3 DNA is TGTGCCAGCGGGGGACAGGGAGCGAATCAGCCCCAGCATTTT. Protein product: CASGGQGANQPQHF.

This clonotype came up many times. The V call is TRBV6-1, the J call TRBJ1-5; a weak D match, TRBD1 (6 bases). The germline V gene encodes CDR1 MNHNS and CDR2 SASEGT. With 8 bases removed from V and 4 bases from J, the gap between germline ends came to 27 bases. This CDR3 comprises 18 residues. The CDR3 loop reads CASLTRGRGGRGNQPQHF. As DNA, the CDR3 is TGTGCCAGCCTGACGAGGGGCCGGGGGGGGCGAGGTAATCAGCCCCAGCATTTT.

This chain links TRBV12-3 or TRBV12-4 with TRBJ2-7; possibly TRBD1 for D (7 bases). The V gene lost 8 bases and the J gene lost 3 bases, with 17 bases spanning the gap. This CDR3 is 14 amino acids long. DNA of the CDR3: TGTGCCAGCTCTGGGAGGACAGGCGTCTACGAGCAGTACTTC. Its protein product is CASSGRTGVYEQYF.

In its sample, this clonotype was seen once. This CDR3 fails to terminate in the conserved phenylalanine or tryptophan, so it likely reflects a read error. The chain couples TRBV7-2 to TRBJ1-2; tentatively, D is TRBD1 (6 bases). In germline, CDR1 is SGHTA, CDR2 FQGNSA. CDR3 length: 14 residues. CDR3 sequence reads: CASSLYDRSYVYTC. DNA for the CDR3: TGTGCCAGCAGCTTATACGACAGGTCCTATGTCTACACCTGC.

V gene TRBV3-1 combines with J gene TRBJ2-6; a weak D match, TRBD1 (6 bases). CDR3 length: 16 residues. The germline gives CDR1 LGHDT, CDR2 YNNKEL (reference sequence). With 4 bases removed from V and 0 bases from J, the gap between germline ends came to 10 bases. The CDR3 spells CASSRSDSSGANVLTF. The CDR3 DNA sequence: TGTGCCAGCAGCCGCTCGGACAGCTCTGGGGCCAACGTCCTGACTTTC.

This clonotype was seen only a few times. The chain couples TRBV6-1 to TRBJ1-3; D remains ambiguous. CDR3 length equals 16 residues. In germline, CDR1 is MNHNS, CDR2 SASEGT. V lost 3 bases and J 0 bases, leaving 12 bases between the germline ends. The CDR3 DNA reads as TGTGCCAGCAGTGAGATGATCGGCGACTCTGGAAACACCATATATTTT. Amino acids: CASSEMIGDSGNTIYF.

This clonotype was counted at least ten times. The chain has TRBV12-3 or TRBV12-4 and TRBJ1-2; D gene ambiguous. V was shortened by 8 bases and J by 1 base, with 20 bases between the two germline ends. This CDR3 region has 16 residues. The CDR3 DNA follows: TGTGCCAGCGAGCCTCCCGGGTGGTCGGGTAACTATGGCTACACCTTC. Translated: CASEPPGWSGNYGYTF.

This clonotype was seen more than once but under ten times. V and J are TRBV29-1 and TRBJ1-1; D gene uncertain. The germline CDR1 and CDR2 sequences are SQVTM and ANQGSEA. V lost 2 bases to trimming and J lost 7 bases, with 8 bases between them. CDR3 length equals 11 residues. The chain's CDR3 is CSVEQWGEAFF. In nucleotides, the CDR3 is TGCAGCGTTGAACAGTGGGGTGAAGCTTTCTTT.

This clonotype turned up a few times. The V gene is TRBV27, the J gene TRBJ2-7; D is unclear. CDR1 and CDR2 (germline): MNHEY, SMNVEV (reference sequence). The CDR3 is made up of 13 amino acids. Trimming took 4 bases from V and 1 from J, leaving 8 bases between them. This chain's CDR3 is CASSSQISYEQYF. The CDR3 DNA reads TGTGCCAGCAGTTCCCAAATATCCTACGAGCAGTACTTC.

This clonotype came up many times. This chain joins TRBV5-1 and TRBJ2-2, with a weak D call TRBD2 (6 bases). V lost 4 bases to trimming and J lost 1 base, with 17 bases between them. The CDR3 is 17 residues long. The germline V gene has CDR1 SGHRS and CDR2 YFSETQ. CDR3 sequence (DNA): TGCGCCAGCAGCCCCACCCGTCTGGGACTGAACACCGGGGAGCTGTTTTTT. Protein product: CASSPTRLGLNTGELFF.

This clonotype was seen at least ten times. The chain couples TRBV7-6 to TRBJ2-1; TRBD2 aligns across 8 bases. J gave up 8 bases and V 5 bases, and 5 bases lay outside the gene matches. Germline V gives CDR1 SGHVS, CDR2 FNYEAQ. The CDR3 loop spans 13 amino acids. The CDR3 region is CASSRTSFDEQFF. The CDR3 DNA sequence: TGTGCCAGCAGCAGGACTAGCTTTGATGAGCAGTTCTTC.

This clonotype was recorded at least ten times. V gene TRBV7-6 combines with J gene TRBJ2-3, with 9 bases aligning to TRBD2. The CDR3 sequence is 13 residues long. V was pared by 6 bases and J by 3 bases, with 1 base of the junction left unmatched. Germline V CDR1 and CDR2: SGHVS, FNYEAQ. In DNA, the CDR3 is TGTGCCAGCAGGGCGGGAGGGACAGATACGCAGTATTTT. Translation: CASRAGGTDTQYF.

This chain joins TRBV15 and TRBJ1-2, with TRBD1 matching over 8 bases. V dropped 0 bases and J dropped 3; count of bases not matched to a gene: 6. Germline V CDR1 and CDR2: LNHNV, YYDKDF (reference sequence). This CDR3 is 16 amino acids long. The CDR3 DNA follows: TGTGCCACCAGCAGAGAAGGACAGGGTCATGACTATGGCTACACCTTC. This gives the protein CATSREGQGHDYGYTF.

Regarding this clonotype: This sequence may be a read error, since a much larger clone differs from it by one base. In nucleotides, the CDR3 is TGTGCCAGCAGCATACAGCTGAGTAATGAACAACTGTTTTTT. Amino acids: CASSIQLSNEQLFF. The chain uses TRBV12-3 or TRBV12-4 and TRBJ1-4; D is ambiguous. CDR3 length equals 14 residues.

V gene TRBV4-1 combines with J gene TRBJ2-2, with 8 positions matching TRBD2. CDR1 and CDR2 from the germline V gene are MGHRA and YSYEKL. The CDR3 runs 18 residues. The V and J ends lost 0 bases and 2 bases, in that order; junction bases with no gene match: 8. The CDR3 sequence is CASSQDLASGYNTGELFF. CDR3 nucleotide sequence: TGCGCCAGCAGCCAAGATCTCGCTAGCGGGTACAACACCGGGGAGCTGTTTTTT.

This clonotype has more than one count but fewer than ten. V is TRBV6-8 and J is TRBJ1-3; D remains unclear. The CDR3 extends over 14 amino acids. CDR1 MNHGY and CDR2 SAAAGT come from the germline V gene. Trimming took 0 bases from V and 8 from J, leaving 11 bases between them. CDR3 sequence: CASSYSRAQDTIYF. CDR3 bases: TGTGCCAGCAGTTACTCGAGGGCTCAGGACACCATATATTTT.